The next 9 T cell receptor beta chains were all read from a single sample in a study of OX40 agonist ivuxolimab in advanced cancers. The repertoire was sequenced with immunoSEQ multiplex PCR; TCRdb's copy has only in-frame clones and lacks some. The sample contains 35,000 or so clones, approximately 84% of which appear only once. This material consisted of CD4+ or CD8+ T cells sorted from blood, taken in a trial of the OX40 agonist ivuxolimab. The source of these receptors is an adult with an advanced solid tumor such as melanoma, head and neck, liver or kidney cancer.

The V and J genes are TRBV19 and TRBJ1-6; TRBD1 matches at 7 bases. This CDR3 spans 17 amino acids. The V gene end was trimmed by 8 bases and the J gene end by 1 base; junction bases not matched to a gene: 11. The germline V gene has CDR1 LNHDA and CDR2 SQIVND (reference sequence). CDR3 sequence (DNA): TGTGCCAGTTCAATACCAGGGGGAACATCCTATAATTCACCCCTCCACTTT. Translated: CASSIPGGTSYNSPLHF.

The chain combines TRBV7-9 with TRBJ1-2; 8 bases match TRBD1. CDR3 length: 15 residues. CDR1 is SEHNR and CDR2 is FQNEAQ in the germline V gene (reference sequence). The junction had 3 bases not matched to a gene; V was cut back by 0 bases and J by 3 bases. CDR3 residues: CASSLATTGDYGYTF. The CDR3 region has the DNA TGTGCCAGCAGCTTAGCGACGACAGGGGACTATGGCTACACCTTC.

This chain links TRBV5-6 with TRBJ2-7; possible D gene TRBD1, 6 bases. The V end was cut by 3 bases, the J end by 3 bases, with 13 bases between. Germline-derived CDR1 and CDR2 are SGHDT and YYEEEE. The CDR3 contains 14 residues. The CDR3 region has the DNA TGTGCCAGCAGCTCTCCGGGACAAAGCTACGAGCAGTACTTC. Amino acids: CASSSPGQSYEQYF. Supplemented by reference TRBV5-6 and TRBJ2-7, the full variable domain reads DAGVTQSPTHLIKTRGQQVTLRCSPKSGHDTVSWYQQALGQGPQFIFQYYEEEERQRGNFPDRFSGHQFPNYSSELNVNALLLGDSALYLCASSSPGQSYEQYFGPGTRLTVT.

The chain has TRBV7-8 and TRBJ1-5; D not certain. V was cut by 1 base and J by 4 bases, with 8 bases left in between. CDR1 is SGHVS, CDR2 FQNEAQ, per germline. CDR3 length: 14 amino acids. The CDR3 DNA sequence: TGTGCCAGCAGCTTAGAAGTGGGGAATCAGCCCCAGCATTTT. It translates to CASSLEVGNQPQHF.

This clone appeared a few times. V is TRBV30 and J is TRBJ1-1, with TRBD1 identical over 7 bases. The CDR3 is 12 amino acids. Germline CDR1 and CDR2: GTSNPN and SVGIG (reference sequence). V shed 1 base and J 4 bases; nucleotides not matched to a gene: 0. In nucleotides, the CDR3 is TGTGCCTGGAGTGGACAGGGCACTGAAGCTTTCTTT. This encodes CAWSGQGTEAFF.

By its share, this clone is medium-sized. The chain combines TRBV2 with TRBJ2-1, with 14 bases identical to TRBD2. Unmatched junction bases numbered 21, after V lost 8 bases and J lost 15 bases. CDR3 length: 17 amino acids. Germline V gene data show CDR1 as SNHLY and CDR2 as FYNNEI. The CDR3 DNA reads TGTGCCAGCCGGCCTGGGGGACTAGCGGGAGAAACGCCATGGGGGTTCTTC. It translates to CASRPGGLAGETPWGFF. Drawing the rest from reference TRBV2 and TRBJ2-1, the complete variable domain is EPEVTQTPSHQVTQMGQEVILRCVPISNHLYFYWYRQILGQKVEFLVSFYNNEISEKSEIFDDQFSVERPDGSNFTLKIRSTKLEDSAMYFCASRPGGLAGETPWGFFGPGTRLTVL.

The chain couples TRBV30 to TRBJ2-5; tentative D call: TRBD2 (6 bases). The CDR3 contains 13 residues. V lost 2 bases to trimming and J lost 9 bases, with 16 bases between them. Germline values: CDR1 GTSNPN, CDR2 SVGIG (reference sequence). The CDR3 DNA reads TGTGCCTGGAGTTCCACTTCTCCGGGGGCCCAGTACTTC. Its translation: CAWSSTSPGAQYF.

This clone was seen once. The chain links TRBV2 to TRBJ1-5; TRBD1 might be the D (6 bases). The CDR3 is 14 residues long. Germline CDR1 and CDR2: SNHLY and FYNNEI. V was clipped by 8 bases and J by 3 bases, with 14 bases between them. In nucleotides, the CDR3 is TGTGCCAGCCGGGACGGACAGTCCAATCAGCCCCAGCATTTT. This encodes CASRDGQSNQPQHF. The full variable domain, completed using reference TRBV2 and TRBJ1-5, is EPEVTQTPSHQVTQMGQEVILRCVPISNHLYFYWYRQILGQKVEFLVSFYNNEISEKSEIFDDQFSVERPDGSNFTLKIRSTKLEDSAMYFCASRDGQSNQPQHFGDGTRLSIL.

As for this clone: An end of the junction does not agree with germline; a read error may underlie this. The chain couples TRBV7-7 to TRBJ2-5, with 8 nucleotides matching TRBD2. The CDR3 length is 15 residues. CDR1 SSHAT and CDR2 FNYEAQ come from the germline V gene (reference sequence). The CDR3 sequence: CASSSPGGGLETQYF. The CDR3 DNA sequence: TGTGCTAGCAGCTCCCCCGGGGGGGGCCTAGAGACCCAGTACTTC.